Below, 23 T cell receptor beta chains from the same sample are listed, as sequenced in a study of T cells in localized non-small cell lung cancer. Sequencing was performed with immunoSEQ multiplex PCR; in TCRdb, only in-frame clones are kept and a portion is missing. This sample yields some 1,000 clones, of which less than 25% are seen a single time; roughly 22% belongs to the top ten. The material sequenced was lung tumor tissue, taken before any cancer treatment. These receptors were obtained from an older male donor with stage I squamous cell lung carcinoma.

The chain combines TRBV14 with TRBJ2-5; D may be TRBD2 (5 bases). V gave up 3 bases and J gave up 9 bases, with 17 bases separating them. The CDR3 consists of 14 residues. Germline lookup yields CDR1 SGHDN and CDR2 FVKESK. CDR3 protein: CASSQAASGTAQYF. The CDR3 coding sequence is TGTGCCAGCAGCCAGGCGGCCTCGGGAACGGCCCAGTACTTC. Looking up the rest from reference TRBV14 and TRBJ2-5 gives the full variable domain: EAGVTQFPSHSVIEKGQTVTLRCDPISGHDNLYWYRRVMGKEIKFLLHFVKESKQDESGMPNNRFLAERTGGTYSTLKVQPAELEDSGVYFCASSQAASGTAQYFGPGTRLLVL.

There are a few counts of this clone. The chain recombines TRBV11-3 with TRBJ2-7; D is unresolved. The V end lost 1 base, the J end lost 0 bases, and 16 bases lay between the germline ends. Germline V gene data show CDR1 as SGHNT and CDR2 as YENEEA. The CDR3 is made up of 17 amino acids. Written as DNA, the CDR3 is TGTGCCAGCAGCTTAGGAGTGGCGGCCCTTAGCTCCTACGAGCAGTACTTC. It specifies CASSLGVAALSSYEQYF.

This clone was picked up a small number of times. The chain has TRBV6-8 and TRBJ2-7; 7 bases are a match to TRBD1. The V and J ends lost 6 bases and 0 bases, in that order; junction bases with no gene match: 5. From germline, CDR1 is MNHGY and CDR2 SAAAGT. The length of the CDR3 is 14 residues. Here the CDR3 reads CASRGQTGSYEQYF. DNA for the CDR3: TGTGCCAGCAGGGGACAGACAGGCTCCTACGAGCAGTACTTC.

A few counts support this clone. The chain is built from TRBV11-3 and TRBJ2-7; 8 bases are a match to TRBD1. From germline, CDR1 is SGHNT and CDR2 YENEEA. V gave up 5 bases and J gave up 1 base; unmatched junction bases: 4. The CDR3 sequence is 14 residues long. The CDR3 sequence: CASSMDRESYEQYF. The CDR3 region has the DNA TGTGCCAGCAGCATGGACAGGGAATCCTACGAGCAGTACTTC. Drawing the rest from reference TRBV11-3 and TRBJ2-7, the complete variable domain is EAGVVQSPRYKIIEKKQPVAFWCNPISGHNTLYWYLQNLGQGPELLIRYENEEAVDDSQLPKDRFSAERLKGVDSTLKIQPAELGDSAVYLCASSMDRESYEQYFGPGTRLTVT.

This clone is medium-sized (0.01 to 0.1%) by share. The gene calls are TRBV7-1 and TRBJ1-2; weak D call: TRBD1 (6 bases). TRBV7-1 is labeled an ORF, and its function is uncertain. This CDR3 has 13 residues. Between the trimmed V and J ends, which lost 4 bases and 3 bases, there was a span of 9 bases. CDR3: CASSLGGDYGYTF. Here the CDR3 DNA reads TGTGCCAGCAGCTTAGGGGGAGACTATGGCTACACCTTC.

This clone was counted a few times. The gene calls are TRBV5-1 and TRBJ2-6, with a tentative D call TRBD1 (6 bases). The CDR3 has 18 amino acids. Germline loops: CDR1 SGHRS, CDR2 YFSETQ. Trimming pared 2 bases from V and 0 bases from J, leaving 15 bases between. CDR3 residues: CASSFQGNVVSGANVLTF. The CDR3 region has the DNA TGCGCCAGCAGCTTTCAGGGGAACGTTGTCTCTGGGGCCAACGTCCTGACTTTC.

The chain combines TRBV5-1 with TRBJ1-2; 7 positions agree with TRBD1. The CDR3 consists of 14 residues. Germline values: CDR1 SGHRS, CDR2 YFSETQ. J lost 5 bases, V lost 1 base, and 5 bases had no gene match. CDR3 in amino acids: CASSLNPGGYGYTF. DNA of the CDR3: TGCGCCAGCAGCTTGAATCCAGGGGGGTATGGCTACACCTTC.

This chain links TRBV10-2 with TRBJ1-3, with D tentatively TRBD1 (5 bases). Between the trimmed V and J ends, which lost 6 bases and 2 bases, there was a span of 11 bases. This CDR3 spans 14 amino acids. Germline values: CDR1 WSHSY, CDR2 SAAADI. CDR3 DNA sequence: TGCGCCAGCAGGGGGGGGACTACTGGAAACACCATATATTTT. Its translation is CASRGGTTGNTIYF.

This clone came up a few times. The J gene is TRBJ1-5, the V gene TRBV2; 7 bases match TRBD1. Germline V gene data show CDR1 as SNHLY and CDR2 as FYNNEI. V was clipped by 6 bases and J by 6 bases; unmatched bases: 11. This CDR3 is built from 15 residues. The CDR3 DNA reads TGTGCCAGCAGCTTGGCAGGGACAGCGTTTCAGCCCCAGCATTTT. It specifies CASSLAGTAFQPQHF.

This sequence joins TRBV6-8 and TRBJ2-1; no clear D. V was trimmed by 4 bases and J by 10 bases, leaving 11 bases between them. The CDR3 has 12 amino acids. CDR1 and CDR2 (germline): MNHGY, SAAAGT. The CDR3 bases are TGTGCCAGCAGTTCCCCCTCGAAGGAGCAGTTCTTC. This encodes CASSSPSKEQFF.

There are a few counts of this clone. The chain employs TRBV11-3 and TRBJ1-5; D is undetermined. This CDR3 contains 14 residues. V gave up 3 bases and J gave up 3 bases, with 9 bases separating them. Germline loops: CDR1 SGHNT, CDR2 YENEEA. The chain's CDR3 is CASSFDTNNQPQHF. In nucleotides, the CDR3 is TGTGCCAGCAGCTTCGACACGAACAATCAGCCCCAGCATTTT.

The rearrangement uses TRBV11-3 and TRBJ2-1; weak D call: TRBD2 (5 bases). The germline V gene encodes CDR1 SGHNT and CDR2 YENEEA. The length of the CDR3 is 14 residues. The V gene lost 3 bases and the J gene lost 8 bases, with 14 bases spanning the gap. The CDR3 bases are TGTGCCAGCAGCTTGGAAATAGTGAGGGATGAGCAGTTCTTC. It specifies CASSLEIVRDEQFF. Together with reference TRBV11-3 and TRBJ2-1, the CDR3 gives the full variable domain: EAGVVQSPRYKIIEKKQPVAFWCNPISGHNTLYWYLQNLGQGPELLIRYENEEAVDDSQLPKDRFSAERLKGVDSTLKIQPAELGDSAVYLCASSLEIVRDEQFFGPGTRLTVL.

The V and J genes are TRBV18 and TRBJ2-6; TRBD1 might be the D (5 bases). Germline CDR1 KGHSH, CDR2 LQKENI. This CDR3 contains 12 residues. V was trimmed by 5 bases and J by 12 bases, leaving 11 bases between them. CDR3 bases: TGTGCCAGCTCAGCTGACAGTTCCGTCCTGACTTTC. Translating gives CASSADSSVLTF.

This clone was picked up a small number of times. CDR3 in DNA: TGTGCCAGCTCTTCTAGCGGGGCATCCAATGAGCAGTTCTTC. It encodes CASSSSGASNEQFF. The chain joins TRBV18 to TRBJ2-1, with 9 bases that match TRBD2. Looked up from germline, CDR1 is KGHSH and CDR2 is LQKENI. The CDR3 covers 14 residues. After removal of 6 bases from V and 6 bases from J, the junction contained 6 bases not matched to a gene.

This clone counts as medium-sized. The chain links TRBV6-8 to TRBJ1-2, with D tentatively TRBD1 (6 bases). The V end lost 8 bases, the J end lost 3 bases, and 13 bases lay between the germline ends. In germline, CDR1 is MNHGY, CDR2 SAAAGT. There are 13 residues in the CDR3. The CDR3 spells CASHGRGYYGYTF. For the CDR3, the DNA is TGTGCCAGCCATGGCAGGGGATACTATGGCTACACCTTC.

There are a few counts of this clone. The CDR3 sequence: CASRLGDRGGEQYF. Here the CDR3 DNA reads TGTGCAAGTCGCTTAGGCGACAGGGGAGGCGAGCAGTACTTC. This rearrangement joins TRBV12-2 to TRBJ2-7; TRBD1, the table's D call, was not compared with the DNA. TRBV12-2 corresponds to a pseudogene. This CDR3 has 14 residues.

This clone turned up a few times. The J gene is TRBJ1-5, the V gene TRBV19; TRBD1 might be the D (6 bases). This CDR3 is 14 amino acids long. V was clipped by 11 bases and J by 0 bases, with 14 bases between them. CDR1 LNHDA and CDR2 SQIVND come from the germline V gene (reference sequence). In DNA form, the CDR3 reads TGTGCCGGCCAGGACAGCTATAGCAATCAGCCCCAGCATTTT. This gives the protein CAGQDSYSNQPQHF. Based on the CDR3 plus reference TRBV19 and TRBJ1-5, the full variable domain is DGGITQSPKYLFRKEGQNVTLSCEQNLNHDAMYWYRQDPGQGLRLIYYSQIVNDFQKGDIAEGYSVSREKKESFPLTVTSAQKNPTAFYLCAGQDSYSNQPQHFGDGTRLSIL.

Sample share makes this clone large. The rearrangement joins TRBV6-8 to TRBJ1-1; D not certain. Germline V gene data show CDR1 as MNHGY and CDR2 as SAAAGT. The CDR3 loop spans 12 amino acids. Trimming removed 4 bases at V and 7 bases at J, with 10 bases between. CDR3 coding DNA: TGTGCCAGCAGTTTAGGACCTGGTGAAGCTTTCTTT. It encodes CASSLGPGEAFF.

The J gene is TRBJ2-1, the V gene TRBV29-1, with D hard to call. The V gene's germline CDR1 is SQVTM and CDR2 ANQGSEA. Between the trimmed V and J ends, which lost 6 bases and 3 bases, there was a span of 21 bases. This CDR3 is 16 amino acids long. The DNA of the CDR3 is TGCAGCGTGGGTGAGACCGGGTCTGAAAACTACAATGAGCAGTTCTTC. The encoded protein is CSVGETGSENYNEQFF.

By proportion, this clone is large. The chain is built from TRBV11-3 and TRBJ1-2, with D perhaps TRBD1 (5 bases). Germline V gene sequence: CDR1 SGHNT, CDR2 YENEEA. The CDR3 spans 14 residues. Trimming stripped 0 bases from V and 6 bases from J, with 11 bases between. The CDR3 DNA sequence: TGTGCCAGCAGCTTAGAGACCCGAGGGGATGGCTACACCTTC. It translates to CASSLETRGDGYTF.

This sequence joins TRBV30 and TRBJ1-5, with TRBD1 as a possible D gene (6 bases). V lost 0 bases, J lost 7 bases, and 19 bases lay in between. CDR1 and CDR2 (germline): GTSNPN, SVGIG (reference sequence). CDR3 length: 16 residues. The DNA for the CDR3 is TGTGCCTGGAGTGTGGCCTGGGGGCAGACTATCCAGCCCCAGCATTTT. Translation: CAWSVAWGQTIQPQHF.

The chain carries TRBV15 and TRBJ2-1; 10 bases align to TRBD2. This CDR3 contains 15 residues. CDR1 and CDR2 from the germline V gene are LNHNV and YYDKDF (reference sequence). V was clipped by 1 base and J by 4 bases; unmatched bases: 1. The CDR3 nucleotides are TGTGCCACCAGCAGAGGGACTAGCGGATACAATGAGCAGTTCTTC. Translating it yields CATSRGTSGYNEQFF.

V usage is TRBV29-1 and J usage is TRBJ2-3; weak D call: TRBD2 (6 bases). CDR1 and CDR2 from the germline V gene are SQVTM and ANQGSEA. Between the trimmed V and J ends, which lost 5 bases and 0 bases, there was a span of 6 bases. CDR3 length: 12 residues. The CDR3 sequence is CSVRGSTDTQYF. CDR3 DNA sequence: TGCAGCGTTCGGGGGAGCACAGATACGCAGTATTTT.